These 29 T cell receptor beta chains were sequenced from one sample in a study of CD4 T cells in relation to SARS-CoV-2 and coronaviruses. Profiling relied on immunoSEQ multiplex PCR, and the TCRdb table lists in-frame clones only, not all of them. The sample carries around 56,000 clones, approximately 90% recorded once. Before the COVID-19 pandemic, during about 2010-2019, CD4+ T cells were taken from unexposed donors. Sequenced material: memory CD4+ T cells from PBMCs. The receptors here all came from a human donor in good health.

The genes are TRBV10-3 and TRBJ2-3; 7 bases fit TRBD1. J lost 4 bases, V lost 6 bases, and 13 bases had no gene match. The germline CDR1 and CDR2 sequences are ENHRY and SYGVKD. The CDR3 totals 16 residues. The CDR3 DNA follows: TGTGCCATCAGCGACCGGACAGGAACGAGGTCAGATACGCAGTATTTT. The encoded protein is CAISDRTGTRSDTQYF.

This clone was seen just once. The chain is built from TRBV5-1 and TRBJ1-4, with 7 bases fitting TRBD1. The CDR3 sequence is 14 residues long. Germline V gene data show CDR1 as SGHRS and CDR2 as YFSETQ. Trimming cost V 6 bases and J 4 bases; bases outside gene matches: 6. The CDR3 region has the DNA TGCGCCAGCAAACCGGGACAGTTTAATGAAAAACTGTTTTTT. Residues: CASKPGQFNEKLFF. Using reference TRBV5-1 and TRBJ1-4 for the parts outside the CDR3, the full variable domain is KAGVTQTPRYLIKTRGQQVTLSCSPISGHRSVSWYQQTPGQGLQFLFEYFSETQRNKGNFPGRFSGRQFSNSRSEMNVSTLELGDSALYLCASKPGQFNEKLFFGSGTQLSVL.

This clone has a single count. The J gene is TRBJ1-2, the V gene TRBV24-1; no firm D call. The CDR3 runs to 13 residues. Germline V gives CDR1 KGHDR, CDR2 SFDVKD. Trimming pared 3 bases from V and 8 bases from J, leaving 12 bases between. Here the CDR3 DNA reads TGTGCCACCAGTGATGCGGGCTTCGGGGGCTACACCTTC. Translation: CATSDAGFGGYTF.

V and J are TRBV18 and TRBJ2-3, with D perhaps TRBD1 or TRBD2 (6 bases each). V lost 4 bases to trimming and J lost 6 bases, with 11 bases between them. Per germline, CDR1 KGHSH and CDR2 LQKENI. The CDR3 runs to 13 residues. CDR3 bases: TGTGCCAGCTCACGGGGGGCAGCGGATACGCAGTATTTT. It codes for CASSRGAADTQYF.

CDR3 coding DNA: TGTGCCAGCAGTCCCGGAAACGGCTACGAGCAGTACTTC. Its protein is CASSPGNGYEQYF. The V gene is TRBV27, the J gene TRBJ2-7; D ambiguous. The CDR3 runs to 13 residues. The V end lost 5 bases, the J end lost 3 bases, and 11 bases lay between the germline ends. Germline CDR1 and CDR2: MNHEY and SMNVEV (reference sequence).

The V gene is TRBV9, the J gene TRBJ2-2, with a tentative D call TRBD2 (7 bases). The CDR3 loop spans 18 amino acids. V lost 0 bases and J lost 1, with 16 bases in between. CDR1 is SGDLS, CDR2 YYNGEE, per germline. CDR3 in DNA: TGTGCCAGCAGCGTAGCTACAGGGCGCGGGAGGAACACCGGGGAGCTGTTTTTT. This translates into CASSVATGRGRNTGELFF.

The rearrangement links TRBV11-2 to TRBJ2-3; D unclear. V was shortened by 1 base and J by 2 bases, with 7 bases between the two germline ends. This CDR3 region has 14 residues. Germline loops: CDR1 SGHAT, CDR2 FQNNGV. The DNA of the CDR3 is TGTGCCAGCAGCTTAGGGTCCATCACAGATACGCAGTATTTT. This codes for CASSLGSITDTQYF.

The J gene is TRBJ2-1, the V gene TRBV27; 9 bases agree with TRBD2. CDR1 is MNHEY and CDR2 is SMNVEV in the germline V gene (reference sequence). This CDR3 comprises 14 residues. V trimming: 0 bases; J trimming: 8 bases; junction bases outside the gene matches: 2. The CDR3 protein is CASSLSGLADEQFF. CDR3 coding DNA: TGTGCCAGCAGTTTATCGGGACTAGCCGATGAGCAGTTCTTC.

This clone was recorded only once. This chain joins TRBV6-5 and TRBJ2-2; D not certain. The CDR3 has 16 residues. Deletions cut 0 bases from V and 4 bases from J, with 12 bases between. Germline V gene data show CDR1 as MNHEY and CDR2 as SVGAGI. The CDR3 nucleotides read TGTGCCAGCAGTTACTCGATTTGGTCTACCACCGGGGAGCTGTTTTTT. Amino acid sequence: CASSYSIWSTTGELFF.

The V call is TRBV7-3, the J call TRBJ1-6; D is unresolved. V was clipped by 4 bases and J by 9 bases, with 10 bases between them. Germline assignment: CDR1 SGHTA and CDR2 FQGTGA. This CDR3 has 13 amino acids. Here the CDR3 reads CASSSDLSSPLHF. The DNA for the CDR3 is TGTGCCAGCAGCTCTGACCTTAGTTCACCCCTCCACTTT.

This clone was recorded once. The genes are TRBV7-8 and TRBJ2-1; D is perhaps TRBD1 or TRBD2 (5 bases each). Germline CDR1 SGHVS, CDR2 FQNEAQ. The V gene lost 3 bases and the J gene lost 7 bases, with 19 bases spanning the gap. This CDR3 comprises 16 residues. Here the CDR3 DNA reads TGTGCCAGCAGCTTCCCGTCGAGGGGACCCAGTAATGAGCAGTTCTTC. Translating it yields CASSFPSRGPSNEQFF.

The V call is TRBV29-1, the J call TRBJ1-1; tentative D call: TRBD1 (6 bases). Trimming stripped 2 bases from V and 5 bases from J, with 12 bases between. Germline-derived CDR1 and CDR2 are SQVTM and ANQGSEA. There are 13 residues in the CDR3. CDR3 nucleotide sequence: TGCAGCGTTGAAACAGGGAGTAGAACTGAAGCTTTCTTT. It translates to CSVETGSRTEAFF.

V is TRBV5-1 and J is TRBJ2-5, with D unclear. The germline V gene has CDR1 SGHRS and CDR2 YFSETQ. V was shortened by 0 bases and J by 2 bases, with 11 bases between the two germline ends. The CDR3 spans 15 residues. CDR3 in amino acids: CASSLAALPQETQYF. CDR3 coding DNA: TGCGCCAGCAGCTTGGCCGCCTTACCGCAAGAGACCCAGTACTTC.

This sequence joins TRBV12-5 and TRBJ2-7; D uncertain. Germline V gene lookup returns CDR1 LGHNT and CDR2 FRNRAP. Trimming took off 2 bases at V and 5 bases at J, with 13 bases between the two ends. The CDR3 sequence is 14 residues long. The CDR3 spells CASGLRAPDHEQYF. The CDR3 DNA reads as TGTGCTAGTGGTTTGCGGGCCCCTGACCACGAGCAGTACTTC.

V and J are TRBV28 and TRBJ2-7; 8 bases line up with TRBD2. The CDR3 loop spans 14 amino acids. Germline loops: CDR1 MDHEN, CDR2 SYDVKM. V was clipped by 5 bases and J by 6 bases; unmatched bases: 9. The CDR3 nucleotides are TGTGCCAGCAGTCGACCCAGCGGGGGCTCCGAGCAGTACTTC. Protein sequence: CASSRPSGGSEQYF. Combining the CDR3 with reference TRBV28 and TRBJ2-7 gives the whole variable domain DVKVTQSSRYLVKRTGEKVFLECVQDMDHENMFWYRQDPGLGLRLIYFSYDVKMKEKGDIPEGYSVSREKKERFSLILESASTNQTSMYLCASSRPSGGSEQYFGPGTRLTVT.

The chain employs TRBV7-2 and TRBJ2-7; D may be TRBD1 or TRBD2 (7 bases each). This CDR3 is 16 amino acids long. Germline V gene sequence: CDR1 SGHTA, CDR2 FQGNSA. V was shortened by 7 bases and J by 0 bases, with 19 bases between the two germline ends. The CDR3 loop reads CASNQRGGGSSYEQYF. The CDR3 DNA reads as TGTGCCAGCAATCAGAGAGGGGGCGGGAGCTCCTACGAGCAGTACTTC. Based on the CDR3 plus reference TRBV7-2 and TRBJ2-7, the full variable domain is GAGVSQSPSNKVTEKGKDVELRCDPISGHTALYWYRQSLGQGLEFLIYFQGNSAPDKSGLPSDRFSAERTGGSVSTLTIQRTQQEDSAVYLCASNQRGGGSSYEQYFGPGTRLTVT.

The chain combines TRBV21-1 with TRBJ2-4; TRBD1 reflects the table's D call only, with no check against the DNA. TRBV21-1 is a documented pseudogene. The CDR3 extends over 17 amino acids. The CDR3 bases are TGTGCCAGCAGCAAAGGAGACACCGGTTTATCCAAAAACATTCAGTACTTC. It translates to CASSKGDTGLSKNIQYF.

The chain uses TRBV28 and TRBJ2-3; D is possibly TRBD2 (6 bases). From germline, CDR1 is MDHEN and CDR2 SYDVKM. Trimming removed 6 bases from V and 7 bases from J, with 14 bases in between. The CDR3 is 13 amino acids. The DNA for the CDR3 is TGTGCCAGCAGGGGGGACTTACGGAATACGCAGTATTTT. Translating it yields CASRGDLRNTQYF.

The genes are TRBV18 and TRBJ2-5, with 7 bases aligning to TRBD2. Unmatched junction bases numbered 26, after V lost 3 bases and J lost 7 bases. This CDR3 region has 20 residues. The germline gives CDR1 KGHSH, CDR2 LQKENI. The CDR3: CASSPGQAKVIAGLGVTQYF. The CDR3 DNA follows: TGTGCCAGCTCACCTGGGCAGGCGAAAGTAATAGCGGGCCTCGGTGTGACCCAGTACTTC.

The chain employs TRBV28 and TRBJ2-3; 11 bases are shared with TRBD2. CDR3 size: 21 residues. Unmatched junction bases numbered 24, after V lost 4 bases and J lost 6 bases. The germline CDR1 and CDR2 sequences are MDHEN and SYDVKM. In nucleotides, the CDR3 is TGTGCCAGCAGTTCATCTTGGAGAACCAATAGCGGGAGGGGACGTCTGGATACGCAGTATTTT. Protein sequence: CASSSSWRTNSGRGRLDTQYF.

This clone was counted a single time. This chain joins TRBV14 and TRBJ1-6, with a weak D call TRBD1 (5 bases). The germline V gene encodes CDR1 SGHDN and CDR2 FVKESK. V lost 1 base to trimming and J lost 6 bases, with 7 bases between them. The CDR3 is 14 amino acids. The CDR3 is CASSQGTPNSPLHF. The CDR3 bases are TGTGCCAGCAGCCAAGGGACACCTAATTCACCCCTCCACTTT.

This clone was seen a few times. Other DNA sequences from this sample encode an identical CDR3 as well. The chain is built from TRBV3-1 (or the pseudogene TRBV3-2) and TRBJ2-7; D gene ambiguous. V gave up 3 bases and J gave up 1 base, with 4 bases separating them. The CDR3 has 12 residues. CDR1 LGHDT and CDR2 YNNKEL come from the germline V gene (reference sequence). The CDR3 bases are TGTGCCAGCAGCCAGGGGTCCTACGAGCAGTACTTC. Protein sequence: CASSQGSYEQYF.

The chain has TRBV5-1 and TRBJ2-3; the D is unclear. The germline V gene encodes CDR1 SGHRS and CDR2 YFSETQ. V lost 0 bases to trimming and J lost 0 bases, with 11 bases between them. The CDR3 loop spans 16 amino acids. For the CDR3, the DNA is TGCGCCAGCAGCTTGGGTTTTTCTTTTAGCACAGATACGCAGTATTTT. Residues: CASSLGFSFSTDTQYF.

Only one count was recorded for this clone. The chain is built from TRBV20-1 and TRBJ2-1; D possibly corresponds to TRBD1 (5 bases). The CDR3 has 11 residues. The V and J ends lost 6 bases and 7 bases respectively, with 10 bases between them. Germline V gives CDR1 DFQATT, CDR2 SNEGSKA (reference sequence). The CDR3 region is CSAPQGNEQFF. CDR3 sequence (DNA): TGCAGTGCCCCTCAGGGTAATGAGCAGTTCTTC.

The chain joins TRBV28 to TRBJ1-5, with D possibly matching TRBD1 (5 bases). The CDR3 consists of 15 residues. The germline CDR1 and CDR2 sequences are MDHEN and SYDVKM. V lost 1 base to trimming and J lost 7 bases, with 14 bases between them. CDR3 DNA sequence: TGTGCCAGCAGTTTATCCGGGACCCTCAGGCAGCCCCAGCATTTT. Its translation: CASSLSGTLRQPQHF.

The chain couples TRBV7-2 to TRBJ2-7; 13 nucleotides align to TRBD2. Germline CDR1 is SGHTA and CDR2 is FQGNSA. The CDR3 length is 15 residues. V dropped 4 bases and J dropped 8; count of bases not matched to a gene: 8. Written as DNA, the CDR3 is TGTGCCAGCAGCTCCTGGACTAGCGGGAGCCCACAGCAGTACTTC. Translated, it gives CASSSWTSGSPQQYF.

CDR3 DNA: TGTGCCAGCAGTGAATCTGGGACAGGGCGGCAGCCCCAGCATTTT. Translated, it gives CASSESGTGRQPQHF. V gene TRBV2 combines with J gene TRBJ1-5; 9 bases are a match to TRBD1. This CDR3 is 15 amino acids long. Trimming took 2 bases from V and 7 from J; bases not matched to a gene: 6. CDR1 is SNHLY and CDR2 is FYNNEI in the germline V gene.

The rearrangement uses TRBV28 and TRBJ2-7; 12 bases match TRBD2. Germline lookup yields CDR1 MDHEN and CDR2 SYDVKM. With 2 bases clipped from V and 7 bases from J, the junction kept 9 bases outside the gene matches. The CDR3 loop spans 16 amino acids. CDR3 sequence reads: CASSLARLAGAKEQYF. The DNA for the CDR3 is TGTGCCAGCAGTTTAGCCAGACTAGCGGGGGCTAAGGAGCAGTACTTC.

The chain carries TRBV12-3 or TRBV12-4 and TRBJ1-1; the D is unclear. The CDR3 consists of 10 residues. Trimming pared 6 bases from V and 3 bases from J, leaving 2 bases between. CDR3 amino acids: CASSDTEAFF. CDR3 bases: TGTGCCAGCAGCGACACTGAAGCTTTCTTT.